This is a list of T cell receptor beta chains from one sample in a study of early T cells in non-severe SARS-CoV-2 infection. TCRdb itself ran the 5' RACE reads through MiXCR, one entry per CDR3 protein. The sample consists of about 31,000 distinct CDR3 sequences, over 6% of them appearing once. This sample comprised whole blood, obtained at baseline. These receptor sequences come from an adult who was a healthcare worker with PCR-confirmed SARS-CoV-2 infection or an uninfected control (not recorded which). The CDR3 runs from the conserved cysteine through the conserved F or W. A D gene is named only where the DNA matches it firmly. The listing skips clone size in some rows; elsewhere it reads once, few, many or a size class.

J gene,V gene,clone size,D gene,CDR3 length,CDR3 protein,CDR3 DNA
TRBJ1-1,TRBV7-2,NA,TRBD1,13,CASSLDRSTEAFF,TGTGCCAGCAGCTTGGACAGGTCGACTGAAGCTTTCTTT
TRBJ2-7,TRBV18,many,TRBD2,15,CASSPLAGVDYEQYF,TGTGCCAGCTCACCCCTAGCGGGAGTGGACTACGAGCAGTACTTC
TRBJ2-3,TRBV7-6,NA,TRBD1,14,CASSLATGADTQYF,TGTGCCAGCAGCTTAGCAACAGGGGCAGATACGCAGTATTTT
TRBJ1-5,TRBV28,many,NA,15,CASSWGTTSNQPQHF,TGTGCCAGCAGTTGGGGGACAACAAGCAATCAGCCCCAGCATTTT
TRBJ2-5,TRBV20-1,many,NA,11,CSALQGPTQYF,TGCAGTGCTCTCCAAGGGCCGACCCAGTACTTC
TRBJ2-1,TRBV13,NA,TRBD1,20,CASSSWNREPGTGGYNEQFF,TGTGCCAGCAGCTCATGGAACCGGGAACCCGGGACAGGGGGCTACAATGAGCAGTTCTTC
TRBJ1-5,TRBV20-1,many,NA,14,CSARDPTSDQPQHF,TGCAGTGCTAGAGATCCCACATCGGATCAGCCCCAGCATTTT
TRBJ1-4,TRBV20-1,many,TRBD1,18,CSARDSQGAFSTNEKLFF,TGCAGTGCTAGAGATTCACAGGGGGCGTTTTCCACTAATGAAAAACTGTTTTTT
TRBJ1-1,TRBV20-1,NA,NA,11,CSARDSTKAFF,TGCAGTGCTAGAGATTCGACCAAAGCTTTCTTT
TRBJ1-5,TRBV28,few,NA,14,CASSFHAGNQPQHF,TGTGCCAGCAGTTTTCATGCGGGAAATCAGCCCCAGCATTTT
TRBJ2-1,TRBV2,once,NA,14,CASMAGSSYNEQSF,TGTGCCAGCATGGCGGGGAGCTCCTACAATGAGCAGTCCTTC
TRBJ1-5,TRBV20-1,many,TRBD1,14,CSARPRQGWKPQHF,TGCAGTGCCAGACCGAGACAGGGATGGAAGCCCCAGCATTTT
TRBJ1-1,TRBV29-1,many,TRBD1,13,CSLITGANTEAFF,TGCAGCCTCATCACAGGGGCGAACACTGAAGCTTTCTTT
TRBJ2-5,TRBV5-8,NA,TRBD2,13,CVSTKTSGETQYF,TGTGTCAGCACCAAAACTAGCGGAGAGACCCAGTACTTC
TRBJ1-4,TRBV11-2,many,NA,18,CASSLDLTPRDTNEKLFF,TGTGCCAGCAGCTTAGATCTCACCCCGCGCGACACTAATGAAAAACTGTTTTTT
TRBJ1-1,TRBV18,many,NA,13,CASSPGVNTEAFF,TGTGCCAGCTCACCAGGGGTGAACACTGAAGCTTTCTTT
TRBJ2-5,TRBV12-3/TRBV12-4,NA,TRBD2,15,CASSGGTSGIETQYF,TGTGCCAGCAGTGGCGGGACTAGCGGGATAGAGACCCAGTACTTC
TRBJ2-3,TRBV20-1,NA,TRBD2,15,CSAREASGRTDTQYF,TGCAGTGCTAGAGAGGCTAGCGGGAGAACAGATACGCAGTATTTT
TRBJ2-2,TRBV7-9,few,NA,12,CASISGVGELFF,TGTGCCAGCATCTCAGGCGTCGGGGAGCTGTTTTTT
TRBJ2-7,TRBV20-1,NA,TRBD2,14,CSVRRTSGSNEQYF,TGCAGTGTACGCAGGACTAGCGGGAGTAACGAGCAGTACTTC
TRBJ2-1,TRBV10-3,many,NA,14,CAISRLANYNEQFF,TGTGCCATCAGTAGGCTAGCGAACTACAATGAGCAGTTCTTC
TRBJ1-5,TRBV29-1,NA,TRBD1,13,CSGGTGAGQPQHF,TGCAGCGGGGGGACAGGGGCAGGTCAGCCCCAGCATTTT
TRBJ2-1,TRBV19,few,TRBD2,17,CASSRFSSGNANNEQFF,TGTGCCAGTAGTAGGTTCTCTAGCGGGAATGCAAACAATGAGCAGTTCTTC
TRBJ2-2,TRBV11-2,NA,NA,14,CASSFRLDTGELFF,TGTGCCAGCAGCTTCCGACTAGACACCGGGGAGCTGTTTTTT
TRBJ2-6,TRBV12-5,many,NA,13,CASGAAGANVLTF,TGTGCTAGTGGCGCTGCTGGGGCCAACGTCCTGACTTTC
TRBJ2-2,TRBV7-9,NA,TRBD1,16,CASRAADRGPTGELFF,TGTGCCAGCAGGGCAGCTGACAGGGGACCCACCGGGGAGCTGTTTTTT
TRBJ2-5,TRBV24-1,few,NA,14,CATSPGGARETQYF,TGTGCCACCTCGCCAGGCGGGGCGAGAGAGACCCAGTACTTC
TRBJ1-1,TRBV30,many,NA,15,CAWSPHTTANTEAFF,TGTGCCTGGAGTCCGCATACGACAGCGAACACTGAAGCTTTCTTT
TRBJ2-1,TRBV4-2,many,TRBD2,16,CASSQERGRAFNEQFF,TGTGCCAGCAGCCAAGAACGCGGGAGGGCCTTCAATGAGCAGTTCTTC
TRBJ2-1,TRBV20-1,NA,NA,12,CSEAESYNEQFF,TGCAGTGAAGCCGAATCCTACAATGAGCAGTTCTTC
TRBJ1-2,TRBV7-9,many,NA,13,CASSFNENYGYTF,TGTGCCAGCAGCTTCAATGAAAACTATGGCTACACCTTC
TRBJ2-4,TRBV12-5,NA,NA,12,CASGFDGDIQYF,TGTGCTAGTGGTTTTGATGGGGACATTCAGTACTTC
TRBJ1-1,TRBV6-6,many,TRBD1,16,CASRPLSTGGDTEAFF,TGTGCCAGCAGGCCCCTCTCCACAGGGGGGGACACTGAAGCTTTCTTT
TRBJ2-1,TRBV7-2,medium-sized,TRBD2,15,CASSLGTSGRNEQFF,TGTGCCAGCAGCTTAGGGACTAGCGGGAGGAATGAGCAGTTCTTC
TRBJ2-2,TRBV10-3,NA,NA,13,CAISESFAGELFF,TGTGCCATCAGTGAGTCTTTCGCTGGGGAGCTGTTTTTT
TRBJ2-1,TRBV20-1,few,NA,12,CSARDLEGEPFF,TGCAGTGCTAGAGATTTGGAAGGGGAACCGTTCTTC
TRBJ2-2,TRBV7-3,many,NA,13,CASSLTVTGELFF,TGTGCCAGCAGCCTGACGGTCACCGGGGAGCTGTTTTTT
TRBJ2-1,TRBV4-3,many,NA,15,CASSLTPGRNNEQFF,TGCGCCAGCAGCCTAACCCCGGGCCGAAACAATGAGCAGTTCTTC
TRBJ2-1,TRBV6-4,many,TRBD2,16,CASSESGLASSDEQFF,TGTGCCAGCAGTGAGTCGGGACTAGCGTCAAGTGATGAGCAGTTCTTC
TRBJ2-4,TRBV18,few,NA,15,CASSQGARLENIQYF,TGTGCCAGCTCCCAAGGGGCCCGGCTTGAAAACATTCAGTACTTC
TRBJ1-5,TRBV5-1,many,TRBD1,15,CASSLGGTVFQPQHF,TGCGCCAGCAGCTTGGGGGGGACAGTCTTTCAGCCCCAGCATTTT
TRBJ2-3,TRBV7-8,many,TRBD1,20,CASSLFLISVWTGTTDTQYF,TGTGCCAGCAGCTTATTTTTAATTTCCGTTTGGACAGGCACCACAGATACGCAGTATTTT
TRBJ2-7,TRBV7-3,few,NA,13,CASSQDRTYEQYF,TGTGCCAGCAGCCAGGACAGAACCTACGAGCAGTACTTC
TRBJ2-3,TRBV15,NA,NA,15,CATSREGMRTDTQYF,TGTGCCACCAGCAGAGAAGGGATGCGCACAGATACGCAGTATTTT
TRBJ2-5,TRBV6-1,many,NA,15,CASSESPGEVETQYF,TGTGCCAGCAGTGAATCCCCAGGGGAAGTAGAGACCCAGTACTTC